A selection of T cell receptor beta chains follows, all from one sample in a study of cytomegalovirus exposure and HLA in healthy donors. Clones were sequenced by immunoSEQ multiplex PCR, and TCRdb holds only the in-frame ones, with some missing. The sample's table shows 30,000 to 40,000 clones. Specimen: PBMCs. The receptors come from a woman in her forties in good health and CMV-seropositive. The CDR3 runs from the conserved cysteine through the conserved F or W. The D gene is left open where the match is weak.

v_call	j_call	d_call	cdr3_length	cdr3_aa	cdr3_nt
TRBV29-1	TRBJ2-5	.	10	CSGASETQYF	TGCAGCGGAGCGTCCGAGACCCAGTACTTC
TRBV9	TRBJ1-1	TRBD1	13	CASSTGQDTEAFF	TGTGCCAGCAGCACCGGACAGGACACTGAAGCTTTCTTT
TRBV4-1	TRBJ2-5	TRBD1	14	CASSKRTGAETQYF	TGCGCCAGCAGCAAGCGGACAGGAGCAGAGACCCAGTACTTC
TRBV6-5	TRBJ2-7	.	14	CASSYGGALDEQYF	TGTGCCAGCAGTTACGGAGGGGCGCTCGACGAGCAGTACTTC
TRBV11-3	TRBJ2-5	.	13	CASSFLGEETQYF	TGTGCCAGCAGCTTCCTTGGGGAGGAGACCCAGTACTTC
TRBV2	TRBJ1-1	.	12	CASRQGVTEAFF	TGTGCCAGCAGGCAGGGCGTCACTGAAGCTTTCTTT
TRBV19	TRBJ2-2	TRBD1	15	CASRNGQGSTGELFF	TGTGCCAGTAGGAATGGACAGGGGAGCACCGGGGAGCTGTTTTTT
TRBV30	TRBJ1-4	TRBD1	13	CAWSRTGEEKLFF	TGTGCCTGGAGTAGGACAGGGGAGGAAAAACTGTTTTTT
TRBV5-1	TRBJ2-3	.	17	CASSLGGVGVSSDTQYF	TGCGCCAGCAGCTTGGGCGGGGTGGGAGTGTCTTCAGATACGCAGTATTTT
TRBV27	TRBJ2-7	TRBD2	14	CASSWSTSGTPQYF	TGTGCCAGCAGTTGGTCGACTAGCGGGACCCCTCAGTACTTC
TRBV29-1	TRBJ1-3	.	14	CSDPSGVSGNTIYF	TGCAGCGACCCTTCTGGAGTCTCTGGAAACACCATATATTTT
TRBV7-9	TRBJ1-1	.	14	CASSLVGGGTEAFF	TGTGCCAGCAGCTTAGTAGGGGGAGGGACTGAAGCTTTCTTT
TRBV4-2	TRBJ1-4	.	15	CASSQGTAGIEKLFF	TGTGCCAGCAGCCAAGGGACAGCTGGGATTGAAAAACTGTTTTTT
TRBV10-3	TRBJ2-2	TRBD2	17	CASLRVAGGPKAGELFF	TGTGCCTCCCTAAGGGTTGCGGGAGGGCCGAAGGCCGGGGAGCTGTTTTTT
TRBV7-2	TRBJ1-2	.	13	CASSLEDTYGYTF	TGTGCCAGCAGCTTAGAGGACACCTATGGCTACACCTTC
TRBV5-1	TRBJ2-2	.	15	CASSLAGIGTGELFF	TGCGCCAGCAGCTTGGCAGGGATTGGAACCGGGGAGCTGTTTTTT
TRBV6-5	TRBJ2-5	.	13	CASSPNREETQYF	TGTGCCAGCAGCCCTAACAGGGAAGAGACCCAGTACTTC
TRBV4-2	TRBJ2-7	TRBD2	16	CASSQDITSGWYEQYF	TGTGCCAGCAGCCAAGATATCACTAGCGGGTGGTACGAGCAGTACTTC
TRBV4-2	TRBJ1-1	.	15	CASSQEAGAYTEAFF	TGTGCCAGCAGCCAAGAGGCAGGGGCGTACACTGAAGCTTTCTTT
TRBV6-1	TRBJ2-3	TRBD2	16	CASSEGLAGRGDTQYF	TGTGCCAGCAGTGAAGGACTAGCGGGGAGAGGGGATACGCAGTATTTT
TRBV4-2	TRBJ2-1	.	16	CASSQEDRSSYNEQFF	TGTGCCAGCAGCCAAGAGGACAGAAGCTCCTACAATGAGCAGTTCTTC
TRBV4-1	TRBJ1-1	TRBD1	14	CASSYSGGEAEAFF	TGCGCCAGCAGTTATTCAGGGGGCGAGGCTGAAGCTTTCTTT
TRBV7-7	TRBJ2-5	TRBD2	15	CASSLVGGPQETQYF	TGTGCCAGCAGCTTAGTGGGAGGGCCTCAAGAGACCCAGTACTTC
TRBV2	TRBJ1-2	.	12	CASSARGWGYTF	TGTGCCAGCAGTGCCCGAGGTTGGGGCTACACCTTC
TRBV5-1	TRBJ1-1	TRBD1	15	CASSLGDRGLTEAFF	TGCGCCAGCAGCTTAGGGGACAGGGGGCTCACTGAAGCTTTCTTT
TRBV19	TRBJ2-3	.	15	CASSPGTLRTDTQYF	TGTGCCAGTAGTCCCGGGACACTCCGCACAGATACGCAGTATTTT
TRBV9	TRBJ1-6	TRBD1	15	CASSGTGSDNSPLHF	TGTGCCAGCAGCGGGACAGGGAGTGATAATTCACCCCTCCACTTT